This entry lists 28 T cell receptor beta chains sequenced from one sample in a study of T cell responses to AZD1222 COVID-19 vaccine. The method was immunoSEQ multiplex PCR; TCRdb's version includes in-frame clones alone and lacks a portion of them. The table includes about 78,000 clones, 75% to 90% detected once. The input for sequencing was peripheral blood, taken on day 0 of AZD1222 vaccination. The receptors come from an adult in good health.

CDR3 in amino acids: CASSSSGTDTQYF. The CDR3 DNA is TGTGCCAGCAGCTCGTCGGGAACAGATACGCAGTATTTT. This rearrangement joins TRBV7-9 to TRBJ2-3; a weak D match, TRBD2 (5 bases). The CDR3 is made up of 13 amino acids. Germline V gene lookup returns CDR1 SEHNR and CDR2 FQNEAQ (reference sequence). V was pared by 4 bases and J by 3 bases, with 8 bases between. The complete variable domain, with remaining parts taken from reference TRBV7-9 and TRBJ2-3, reads DTGVSQNPRHKITKRGQNVTFRCDPISEHNRLYWYRQTLGQGPEFLTYFQNEAQLEKSRLLSDRFSAERPKGSFSTLEIQRTEQGDSAMYLCASSSSGTDTQYFGPGTRLTVL.

This rearrangement joins TRBV21-1 to TRBJ2-1; the D call of TRBD1 is as the table states it, not checked on the DNA. TRBV21-1 is given as a pseudogene. This CDR3 has 12 residues. CDR3 in amino acids: CASRVQGNEQFF. The CDR3 nucleotides read TGTGCCAGCAGGGTACAGGGCAATGAGCAGTTCTTC.

The gene calls are TRBV14 and TRBJ1-4, with D perhaps matching TRBD1 (5 bases). The CDR3 sequence is 15 residues long. Germline assignment: CDR1 SGHDN and CDR2 FVKESK. Trimming took off 1 base at V and 8 bases at J, with 14 bases between the two ends. The CDR3 nucleotides are TGTGCCAGCAGCCAAGTTACGGGGCTAGGGGAAAAACTGTTTTTT. Its translation: CASSQVTGLGEKLFF.

The J gene is TRBJ2-1, the V gene TRBV11-3; the D gene is possibly TRBD2 (6 bases). The CDR3 runs 13 residues. The ends were cut back, 5 bases at V and 10 bases at J, with 15 bases in the middle. The V gene's germline CDR1 is SGHNT and CDR2 YENEEA. The chain's CDR3 is CASSLGGAEEQFF. The CDR3 nucleotides are TGTGCCAGCAGCCTCGGCGGGGCCGAGGAGCAGTTCTTC.

The chain joins TRBV18 to TRBJ1-5, with a tentative D call TRBD1 (5 bases). The CDR3 spans 14 residues. Trimming took 3 bases from V and 3 from J, leaving 9 bases between them. Germline V gene lookup returns CDR1 KGHSH and CDR2 LQKENI. In DNA, the CDR3 is TGTGCCAGCTCACCTGCAGGGCCCAATCAGCCCCAGCATTTT. Translation gives CASSPAGPNQPQHF.

The rearrangement links TRBV6-5 to TRBJ1-4; 7 bases align to TRBD1. CDR3 length: 14 residues. Germline trimming cut 6 bases from V and 5 bases from J; bases unmatched to any gene: 6. The germline gives CDR1 MNHEY, CDR2 SVGAGI. This CDR3 reads CASSLDRRNEKLFF. The DNA of the CDR3 is TGTGCCAGCAGCTTGGACAGGCGGAATGAAAAACTGTTTTTT.

This chain joins TRBV4-1 and TRBJ1-5; D call uncertain. The V gene's germline CDR1 is MGHRA and CDR2 YSYEKL. With 0 bases removed from V and 7 bases from J, the gap between germline ends came to 19 bases. This CDR3 spans 17 amino acids. As DNA, the CDR3 is TGCGCCAGCAGCCAAGAGGGCGCTGACTTGGGGAACCAGCCCCAGCATTTT. Its protein product is CASSQEGADLGNQPQHF.

The rearrangement uses TRBV2 and TRBJ2-1; D possibly corresponds to TRBD1 (6 bases). In germline, CDR1 is SNHLY, CDR2 FYNNEI. V was cut by 1 base and J by 2 bases, with 6 bases left in between. CDR3 size: 14 residues. CDR3 DNA: TGTGCCAGCAGTGAAGGGACAGCCTACAATGAGCAGTTCTTC. It yields the protein CASSEGTAYNEQFF.

The rearrangement links TRBV1 to TRBJ2-2; no check of the table's D call, TRBD2, against the DNA was made. TRBV1 is given as a pseudogene. This CDR3 comprises 18 residues. Here the CDR3 reads CTSSQDSPRGSKAGELFF. CDR3 in DNA: TGCACCAGCAGCCAAGATTCCCCCCGCGGGAGTAAAGCCGGGGAGCTGTTTTTT.

The CDR3 DNA reads TGTGCCATCAGTCTCCCTGGGAGCGGTGGAAACACCATATATTTT. It is translated as CAISLPGSGGNTIYF. The chain couples TRBV10-3 to TRBJ1-3; no clear D gene. The V gene lost 5 bases and the J gene lost 3 bases, with 14 bases spanning the gap. Germline V gene sequence: CDR1 ENHRY, CDR2 SYGVKD. CDR3 length equals 15 residues.

This clone was seen a single time. The chain is built from TRBV9 and TRBJ2-7; D is unclear. CDR1 is SGDLS, CDR2 YYNGEE, per germline. Trimming took off 0 bases at V and 0 bases at J, with 10 bases between the two ends. The CDR3 runs to 15 residues. The CDR3, as DNA: TGTGCCAGCAGCGTAGCGGCAGGACCCTCCTACGAGCAGTACTTC. This sequence encodes CASSVAAGPSYEQYF.

This chain uses TRBV6-5 with TRBJ1-1; 7 nucleotides line up with TRBD1. The CDR3 has 14 residues. Unmatched junction bases numbered 6, after V lost 6 bases and J lost 2 bases. Per the germline V gene, CDR1 is MNHEY and CDR2 is SVGAGI. The CDR3 coding sequence is TGTGCCAGCAGGGGGGACAGAGTAAACACTGAAGCTTTCTTT. Protein sequence: CASRGDRVNTEAFF.

This clone was observed a few times. The chain employs TRBV28 and TRBJ1-6; D is uncertain. The germline V gene encodes CDR1 MDHEN and CDR2 SYDVKM. The V end was cut by 6 bases, the J end by 12 bases, with 12 bases between. This CDR3 comprises 12 residues. The CDR3: CASSPPRGPLHF. For the CDR3, the DNA is TGTGCCAGCAGCCCTCCCCGAGGACCCCTCCACTTT.

In its sample, this clone was seen once. This sequence joins TRBV12-3 or TRBV12-4 and TRBJ1-2; D gene uncertain. Between the trimmed V and J ends, which lost 3 bases and 8 bases, there was a span of 10 bases. This CDR3 has 12 amino acids. CDR3 in DNA: TGTGCCAGCAGTTTTGGTGGGCACGGCTACACCTTC. It yields the protein CASSFGGHGYTF.

CDR3 sequence: CASSPGEGARATEAFF. DNA for the CDR3: TGTGCCAGCAGCCCAGGGGAGGGGGCAAGGGCCACTGAAGCTTTCTTT. The chain uses TRBV7-9 and TRBJ1-1; 7 bases line up with TRBD1. The germline V gene has CDR1 SEHNR and CDR2 FQNEAQ (reference sequence). The CDR3 loop spans 16 amino acids. V lost 5 bases, J lost 4 bases, and 13 bases stayed unmatched.

The chain uses TRBV5-4 and TRBJ1-2; 10 nucleotides agree with TRBD1. The germline V gene has CDR1 SGHNT and CDR2 YYREEE (reference sequence). The CDR3 covers 17 residues. After removal of 1 base from V and 4 bases from J, the junction contained 10 bases not matched to a gene. The DNA of the CDR3 is TGTGCCAGCAGCTTGTGGGCAGGACAGGGGGTTCCCTATGGCTACACCTTC. As protein: CASSLWAGQGVPYGYTF.

The gene calls are TRBV18 and TRBJ1-5; D remains ambiguous. Trimming stripped 7 bases from V and 2 bases from J, with 9 bases between. Germline assignment: CDR1 KGHSH and CDR2 LQKENI. This CDR3 comprises 13 residues. The CDR3 sequence is CASCTGGNQPQHF. CDR3 sequence (DNA): TGTGCCAGCTGCACCGGGGGCAATCAGCCCCAGCATTTT.

V is TRBV21-1 and J is TRBJ1-4. TRBV21-1 is labeled a pseudogene. This CDR3 contains 17 residues. The CDR3 loop reads CASSKDADIRTNEKLFF. CDR3 nucleotides: TGTGCCAGCAGCAAAGACGCCGATATTAGGACTAATGAAAAACTGTTTTTT.

This clone is medium-sized by share. V gene TRBV7-3 combines with J gene TRBJ1-2; unclear D gene. V was trimmed by 5 bases and J by 4 bases, leaving 14 bases between them. The CDR3 contains 14 residues. The germline V gene encodes CDR1 SGHTA and CDR2 FQGTGA. Here the CDR3 reads CASSPGSSAYGYTF. For the CDR3, the DNA is TGTGCCAGCAGCCCCGGGTCATCAGCCTATGGCTACACCTTC.

This chain uses TRBV4-1 with TRBJ1-5; D uncertain. V lost 1 base to trimming and J lost 6 bases, with 4 bases between them. Germline loops: CDR1 MGHRA, CDR2 YSYEKL. There are 12 residues in the CDR3. This chain's CDR3 is CASSQGRQPQHF. DNA of the CDR3: TGCGCCAGCAGCCAAGGACGTCAGCCCCAGCATTTT.

A remark on this clone: Other DNA sequences within the sample encode an identical CDR3. V usage is TRBV12-5 and J usage is TRBJ2-7, with 9 bases fitting TRBD2. V gave up 3 bases and J gave up 1 base; unmatched junction bases: 1. Germline loops: CDR1 LGHNT, CDR2 FRNRAP. This CDR3 is 14 amino acids long. The CDR3 DNA sequence: TGTGCTAGTGGTTTTAGCGGGAGTTCCTACGAGCAGTACTTC. As protein: CASGFSGSSYEQYF. The whole variable domain, filled in from reference TRBV12-5 and TRBJ2-7, reads DARVTQTPRHKVTEMGQEVTMRCQPILGHNTVFWYRQTMMQGLELLAYFRNRAPLDDSGMPKDRFSAEMPDATLATLKIQPSEPRDSAVYFCASGFSGSSYEQYFGPGTRLTVT.

This chain links TRBV18 with TRBJ2-3; 7 bases map to TRBD2. Germline CDR1 reads KGHSH; CDR2 reads LQKENI. The CDR3 totals 15 residues. V trimming: 6 bases; J trimming: 0 bases; junction bases outside the gene matches: 6. CDR3 region: CASSAGDASTDTQYF. The CDR3 DNA sequence: TGTGCCAGCTCCGCGGGAGACGCTAGCACAGATACGCAGTATTTT.

Only one count was recorded for this clone. This chain joins TRBV28 and TRBJ2-3; 15 bases map to TRBD2. Per the germline V gene, CDR1 is MDHEN and CDR2 is SYDVKM. This CDR3 spans 18 amino acids. J was trimmed by 5 bases and V by 9 bases; bases with no gene match: 15. The CDR3 nucleotides read TGTGCCAGTCGGACTGCAGGACTAGCGGGAGGGCCTCAAGATACGCAGTATTTT. Its translation: CASRTAGLAGGPQDTQYF.

The rearrangement uses TRBV6-5 and TRBJ1-2; D not resolved. Germline V gene lookup returns CDR1 MNHEY and CDR2 SVGAGI. Trimming shortened V by 6 bases and J by 6 bases, and 17 bases separated the two germline ends. This CDR3 is 14 amino acids long. The CDR3 DNA follows: TGTGCCAGCAGCCAAGGAGTCGGGAGAAATGGCTACACCTTC. It is translated as CASSQGVGRNGYTF.

The V gene is TRBV2, the J gene TRBJ2-3; no reliable D call. Trimming cost V 1 base and J 10 bases, with 18 bases left between them. Germline V gene sequence: CDR1 SNHLY, CDR2 FYNNEI. The CDR3 is made up of 15 amino acids. CDR3 in amino acids: CASSEVASGLVAQYF. In nucleotides, the CDR3 is TGTGCCAGCAGTGAAGTGGCTTCGGGCTTGGTGGCGCAGTATTTT.

This chain joins TRBV9 and TRBJ2-3, with 11 nucleotides matching TRBD2. V trimming: 0 bases; J trimming: 0 bases; junction bases outside the gene matches: 0. The length of the CDR3 is 16 residues. CDR1 SGDLS and CDR2 YYNGEE come from the germline V gene. In nucleotides, the CDR3 is TGTGCCAGCAGCGTAGTAGCGGGAGGGAGCACAGATACGCAGTATTTT. Translating it yields CASSVVAGGSTDTQYF.

J is TRBJ2-2 and V is TRBV4-3; D might be TRBD1 (6 bases). The V gene lost 5 bases and the J gene lost 7 bases, with 20 bases spanning the gap. Germline CDR1 LGHNA, CDR2 YSLEER. There are 16 residues in the CDR3. CDR3 protein: CASSNPGEPQGGELFF. CDR3 nucleotide sequence: TGCGCCAGCAGCAACCCAGGGGAGCCCCAAGGCGGGGAGCTGTTTTTT.

V and J are TRBV6-1 and TRBJ1-5; a weak D match, TRBD1 (6 bases). This CDR3 is 16 amino acids long. Germline V lookup: CDR1 MNHNS, CDR2 SASEGT. The V gene lost 3 bases and the J gene lost 3 bases, with 15 bases spanning the gap. For the CDR3, the DNA is TGTGCCAGCAGTGAGGGTGCACAGGGAGCCAATCAGCCCCAGCATTTT. Its protein product is CASSEGAQGANQPQHF.